The entry below describes one T cell receptor beta chain. This sample was included in a study of blood T cell repertoires in COVID-19. Study-wide background: The United States, Italy and Spain supplied acute and convalescent COVID-19 samples. T cells, B-cell-depleted T cells, or PBMCs provided the cDNA or gDNA that served as material.

CDR1 is SGHKS, CDR2 YYEKEE, per germline (reference sequence). V shed 5 bases and J shed 1 base, with 12 bases lying between them. This CDR3 region has 14 residues. TCRdb keeps only in-frame clones here, not all; method: immunoSEQ multiplex PCR. The sample records fewer than 250,000 clones, 65% to 85% being singletons. This clonotype was obtained from a man aged 45 to 65 with active or convalescent COVID-19. The sequenced sample consisted of peripheral blood. The chain is built from TRBV5-5 and TRBJ1-2; no clear D gene. This CDR3 is CASSGRRSNYGYTF. CDR3 nucleotide sequence: TGTGCCAGCAGTGGTCGACGGAGTAACTATGGCTACACCTTC. Variable domain in full (rest from reference TRBV5-5 and TRBJ1-2): DAGVTQSPTHLIKTRGQQVTLRCSPISGHKSVSWYQQVLGQGPQFIFQYYEKEERGRGNFPDRFSARQFPNYSSELNVNALLLGDSALYLCASSGRRSNYGYTFGSGTRLTVV.